This T cell receptor beta chain came from a study of T cell repertoires in cytomegalovirus infection. Study information: Recently identified HLA-C-restricted and well-studied HLA-B-restricted CMV epitopes were used. Public TCR beta signatures marked donors with CMV infection and the matching HLA.

General study findings and limits: The study found HLA-C-restricted CMV-specific TCR beta clonotypes dominating the ex vivo response.

TCRdb reprocessed the reads with MiXCR, giving one entry per CDR3 protein. The data contain about 900,000 distinct CDR3 sequences, around 31% of them singletons. The germline gives CDR1 SGHTA, CDR2 FQGNSA. CDR3 length: 16 residues. The trim removed 5 bases at V and 2 bases at J, leaving 10 bases unmatched. This clonotype was seen repeatedly, ten times or more. Antigen: not known. This TCR was recovered from a human donor in good health (CMV status not recorded). Some clones in this sample may be carry-over from other donors' samples. The material sequenced was cultured CD8+ T cells from PBMCs, taken from culture after CMV antigen stimulation. The chain combines TRBV7-2 with TRBJ2-3; TRBD1 matches at 7 bases. CDR3 protein: CASSPRDRAYTDTQYF. For the CDR3, the DNA is TGTGCCAGCAGCCCACGCGACAGGGCCTACACAGATACGCAGTATTTT. Drawing the rest from reference TRBV7-2 and TRBJ2-3, the complete variable domain is GAGVSQSPSNKVTEKGKDVELRCDPISGHTALYWYRQSLGQGLEFLIYFQGNSAPDKSGLPSDRFSAERTGGSVSTLTIQRTQQEDSAVYLCASSPRDRAYTDTQYFGPGTRLTVL.